Sequencing of this T cell receptor (beta chain) was carried out in a study of blood T cells in healthy people across ages. Study-level background: Every two T cells gave about one barcoded beta molecule via template switching.

Study-wide results and limits: The study found TCR beta diversity correlated strongly with naive T cell percentage.

Note on this clonotype: Its antigen is undetermined.

Then a second PCR, running roughly 7 to 11 cycles, was carried out with a sample-barcoded 5' primer and a J-beta primer mix. A template-switch adaptor with 12 random nucleotides tagged each cDNA molecule. A single record per CDR3 protein comes from TCRdb applying MiXCR to the 5' RACE reads. The repertoire holds about a million distinct CDR3 sequences, roughly half seen once, with over 20% in the top ten. Material for sequencing was blood. This clonotype was obtained from a woman aged 55-70 years in good health.

The CDR3 is CASSQVGRENIQYF. CDR3 in DNA: TGTGCCAGCAGCCAAGTAGGGAGGGAAAACATTCAGTACTTC. The V and J genes are TRBV28 and TRBJ2-7, with 7 bases matching TRBD2. The tail of the sequence fits TRBJ2-4 better, so the J call may be wrong. CDR1 and CDR2 (germline): MDHEN, SYDVKM. The CDR3 consists of 14 residues.